These 13 T cell receptor beta chains came from one sample sequenced in a study of cytomegalovirus exposure and HLA in healthy donors. The PCR employed 60 Vbeta primers together with 13 Jbeta primers. Libraries were prepared by immunoSEQ multiplex PCR; TCRdb keeps only in-frame clonotypes and omits some of them. The profile shows about 200,000 clones, 65% to 85% of them singletons. Specimen: PBMCs. These TCRs come from a woman aged 25-40 years in good health and CMV-seronegative.

The V gene is TRBV11-3, the J gene TRBJ2-7, with D possibly matching TRBD2 (6 bases). V was shortened by 2 bases and J by 7 bases, with 12 bases between the two germline ends. Germline V CDR1 and CDR2: SGHNT, YENEEA. The CDR3 contains 13 residues. The CDR3 DNA sequence: TGTGCCAGCAGCTTATTGACCGGGGGAGAGCAGTACTTC. It encodes CASSLLTGGEQYF.

The CDR3 spells CASSPRTANQETQYF. The CDR3 DNA sequence: TGTGCCAGCTCACCACGGACAGCCAACCAAGAGACCCAGTACTTC. The J gene is TRBJ2-5, the V gene TRBV18; D might be TRBD1 (6 bases). The CDR3 contains 15 residues. Germline CDR1 is KGHSH and CDR2 is LQKENI. Trimming left V 1 base short and J 0 bases short, with 9 bases between.

This clone was picked up a small number of times. The chain carries TRBV2 and TRBJ1-1; a possible D gene is TRBD1 (6 bases). This CDR3 has 11 residues. Per germline, CDR1 SNHLY and CDR2 FYNNEI. V lost 6 bases, J lost 11 bases, and 13 bases lay in between. CDR3 sequence: CASRIQGEAFF. DNA of the CDR3: TGTGCCAGCAGAATACAGGGTGAGGCTTTCTTT.

The chain carries TRBV30 and TRBJ2-1, with D possibly being TRBD1 (6 bases). Trimming took 3 bases from V and 4 from J, leaving 13 bases between them. This CDR3 contains 14 residues. Germline V CDR1 and CDR2: GTSNPN, SVGIG (reference sequence). The CDR3 nucleotides are TGTGCCTGGAGAGAACAGGGTATATACAATGAGCAGTTCTTC. It specifies CAWREQGIYNEQFF.

V usage is TRBV7-9 and J usage is TRBJ2-2, with a weak D call TRBD1 (7 bases). The CDR3 length is 16 residues. V was shortened by 5 bases and J by 6 bases, with 19 bases between the two germline ends. Per germline, CDR1 SEHNR and CDR2 FQNEAQ (reference sequence). In nucleotides, the CDR3 is TGTGCCAGCAGCCCCACGGGGGACAGAAGGGCCGGGGAGCTGTTTTTT. This codes for CASSPTGDRRAGELFF. Full variable domain (rest looked up from reference TRBV7-9 and TRBJ2-2): DTGVSQNPRHKITKRGQNVTFRCDPISEHNRLYWYRQTLGQGPEFLTYFQNEAQLEKSRLLSDRFSAERPKGSFSTLEIQRTEQGDSAMYLCASSPTGDRRAGELFFGEGSRLTVL.

CDR3 DNA sequence: TGTGCCAGCAGCCGGGTGGGTCGGGACACTGAAGCTTTCTTT. As protein: CASSRVGRDTEAFF. This sequence joins TRBV9 and TRBJ1-1; no clear D gene. Between the trimmed V and J ends, which lost 4 bases and 3 bases, there was a span of 13 bases. Germline assignment: CDR1 SGDLS and CDR2 YYNGEE. The CDR3 is 14 amino acids.

A word on this clone: A junction boundary mismatches the germline segment, possibly from a read error. The V and J genes are TRBV7-9 and TRBJ1-1; unclear D gene. The CDR3 length is 12 residues. Germline assignment: CDR1 SEHNR and CDR2 FQNEAQ (reference sequence). CDR3 nucleotide sequence: TGTTCCAGCAGCGTTCGGGGCACTGAAGCTTTCTTT. Encoded protein: CSSSVRGTEAFF.

The rearrangement uses TRBV2 and TRBJ2-1; 7 nucleotides line up with TRBD2. Germline V gene sequence: CDR1 SNHLY, CDR2 FYNNEI. This CDR3 contains 14 residues. V shed 4 bases, J shed 8 bases, and the junction held 8 bases outside the gene matches. CDR3 nucleotide sequence: TGTGCCAGCAGTGTCGGTGGGGGGGTCGATGAGCAGTTCTTC. This codes for CASSVGGGVDEQFF.

The J gene is TRBJ1-2, the V gene TRBV7-9; TRBD1 aligns across 10 bases. CDR1 and CDR2 (germline): SEHNR, FQNEAQ (reference sequence). This CDR3 contains 15 residues. V lost 3 bases to trimming and J lost 10 bases; unmatched junction nucleotides: 11. In DNA form, the CDR3 reads TGTGCCAGCAGCTTTACCGGGACAGGGGATAATTACTACACCTTC. This sequence encodes CASSFTGTGDNYYTF.

In this sample, this clone turned up a few times. The chain has TRBV20-1 and TRBJ2-3; D remains unclear. Germline lookup yields CDR1 DFQATT and CDR2 SNEGSKA (reference sequence). V was cut by 5 bases and J by 6 bases, with 9 bases left in between. This CDR3 is built from 11 residues. Written as DNA, the CDR3 is TGCAGTGCTCCACTCCCCGATACGCAGTATTTT. Translating gives CSAPLPDTQYF.

V and J are TRBV7-9 and TRBJ2-1; 10 positions match TRBD1. The CDR3 is made up of 15 amino acids. Germline V gene data show CDR1 as SEHNR and CDR2 as FQNEAQ (reference sequence). Trimming removed 2 bases from V and 8 bases from J; junction bases left unmatched: 6. CDR3 in amino acids: CASSLLTGGEDEQFF. CDR3 coding DNA: TGTGCCAGCAGCTTATTGACAGGGGGCGAGGATGAGCAGTTCTTC.

This rearrangement joins TRBV5-1 to TRBJ2-7; TRBD2 aligns across 7 bases. The CDR3 loop spans 16 amino acids. The germline gives CDR1 SGHRS, CDR2 YFSETQ. V dropped 0 bases and J dropped 2; count of bases not matched to a gene: 8. The CDR3: CASSLDRRLAAYEQYF. The CDR3 DNA reads TGCGCCAGCAGCTTGGACCGGAGACTAGCTGCCTACGAGCAGTACTTC. The variable domain in full, with the rest retrieved from reference TRBV5-1 and TRBJ2-7, is KAGVTQTPRYLIKTRGQQVTLSCSPISGHRSVSWYQQTPGQGLQFLFEYFSETQRNKGNFPGRFSGRQFSNSRSEMNVSTLELGDSALYLCASSLDRRLAAYEQYFGPGTRLTVT.

V gene TRBV4-1 combines with J gene TRBJ2-5; 11 bases align to TRBD1. Germline V gene data show CDR1 as MGHRA and CDR2 as YSYEKL. The CDR3 length is 16 residues. The V segment lost 0 bases and the J segment 4 bases; nucleotides outside the gene matches: 4. CDR3 sequence reads: CASSQESDRGRETQYF. The CDR3 DNA follows: TGCGCCAGCAGCCAAGAATCGGACAGGGGGCGAGAGACCCAGTACTTC.